This T cell receptor (beta chain) derives from a study of blood T cell repertoires in COVID-19. Sequencing used immunoSEQ multiplex PCR; TCRdb keeps in-frame clones, though not all of them. The sample has approximately 150,000 clones, nearly 85% seen once. Germline CDR1 reads LGHDT; CDR2 reads YNNKEL (reference sequence). CDR3 length: 18 residues. The ends lost 3 bases at V and 2 bases at J; junction bases unmatched: 10. The genes are TRBV3-1 (or the pseudogene TRBV3-2) and TRBJ2-5; TRBD2 matches 12 bases. Sequenced material: PBMCs or T cells enriched from blood (not recorded which). The receptor was derived from a man aged 50-60 years in a cohort exposed to, infected with or recovered from COVID-19 (not recorded which). The DNA for the CDR3 is TGTGCCAGCAGCCACTGGACTAGCGGGACTGGGGCACAAGAGACCCAGTACTTC. Translating it yields CASSHWTSGTGAQETQYF.